The 10 T cell receptor beta chains reported below all come from one sample, sequenced in a study of shared clonotypes between healthy human individuals. Sequenced by immunoSEQ multiplex PCR; TCRdb stores in-frame clones only, minus some. The profile shows hundreds of thousands of clones, 74% of them singletons. Sample: memory CD4+ T cells sorted from blood. Subset noted: CD45RA-negative fraction. These receptors were obtained from a woman aged 25 to 39 in good health.

The V call is TRBV5-1, the J call TRBJ2-7; TRBD1 agrees at 8 bases. The CDR3 consists of 14 residues. Trimming removed 5 bases from V and 9 bases from J; junction bases left unmatched: 13. The germline gives CDR1 SGHRS, CDR2 YFSETQ. The CDR3 DNA is TGCGCCAGCAGACCCAACAGGGGGTTTGTTGGGCAGTACTTC. Its translation is CASRPNRGFVGQYF.

The chain has TRBV6-1 and TRBJ2-1; 8 nucleotides line up with TRBD2. V gave up 8 bases and J gave up 3 bases; unmatched junction bases: 6. CDR1 and CDR2 (germline): MNHNS, SASEGT. CDR3 length: 14 residues. CDR3 DNA sequence: TGTGCCAGCGAACTAGCGGCCCGCTACAATGAGCAGTTCTTC. Amino acids: CASELAARYNEQFF.

The chain has TRBV15 and TRBJ2-7; a possible D gene is TRBD1 (6 bases). In germline, CDR1 is LNHNV, CDR2 YYDKDF (reference sequence). The CDR3 contains 15 residues. Deletions cut 2 bases from V and 1 base from J, with 12 bases between. The CDR3 sequence is CATSRNRARSYEQYF. CDR3 DNA: TGTGCCACCAGCAGAAACAGGGCGCGATCCTACGAGCAGTACTTC.

The rearrangement uses TRBV4-1 and TRBJ1-5, with TRBD1 matching 7 bases. The CDR3 covers 14 residues. V dropped 1 base and J dropped 9; count of bases not matched to a gene: 6. Germline CDR1 reads MGHRA; CDR2 reads YSYEKL. The CDR3 nucleotides are TGCGCCAGCAGCCAAGTGGGACAGTTGAGGCCCCAGCATTTT. Translating gives CASSQVGQLRPQHF.

The chain recombines TRBV28 with TRBJ1-1; weak D call: TRBD1 (5 bases). From germline, CDR1 is MDHEN and CDR2 SYDVKM. The CDR3 spans 14 residues. V was pared by 6 bases and J by 6 bases, with 17 bases between. DNA for the CDR3: TGTGCCAGCAGAGAGAACGGGGCCATACCTGAAGCTTTCTTT. Encoded protein: CASRENGAIPEAFF.

V is TRBV28 and J is TRBJ1-5, with 7 bases aligning to TRBD1. The CDR3 runs to 15 residues. V lost 5 bases and J lost 5; bases outside the gene matches: 9. Germline CDR1 reads MDHEN; CDR2 reads SYDVKM. CDR3 residues: CASSPTTGPYQPQHF. CDR3 nucleotides: TGTGCCAGCAGTCCGACGACAGGGCCCTATCAGCCCCAGCATTTT.

The V call is TRBV19, the J call TRBJ2-2; D may correspond to TRBD1 or TRBD2 (5 bases each). With 1 base removed from V and 1 base from J, the gap between germline ends came to 7 bases. CDR1 and CDR2 (germline): LNHDA, SQIVND (reference sequence). The CDR3 totals 15 residues. The CDR3 DNA is TGTGCCAGTAGTATAGCGGGGCTGAACACCGGGGAGCTGTTTTTT. As protein: CASSIAGLNTGELFF.

V usage is TRBV28 and J usage is TRBJ1-2; D might be TRBD1 (6 bases). Trimming cost V 8 bases and J 5 bases, with 15 bases left between them. The germline V gene has CDR1 MDHEN and CDR2 SYDVKM. CDR3 size: 13 residues. In DNA form, the CDR3 reads TGTGCCAGCCTTTCCGTACAGGGATATGGCTACACCTTC. Protein product: CASLSVQGYGYTF.

The sample holds a few counts of this clone. The chain is built from TRBV28 and TRBJ2-1, with 8 positions matching TRBD1. The CDR3 runs 19 residues. The J segment lost 2 bases and the V segment lost 2 bases, leaving 14 bases of the junction unmatched. In germline, CDR1 is MDHEN, CDR2 SYDVKM. The CDR3 DNA follows: TGTGCCAGCAGTTTAACCCCGGGTCGGACAGGGAATACCTACAATGAGCAGTTCTTC. Translation gives CASSLTPGRTGNTYNEQFF.

V and J are TRBV7-6 and TRBJ2-7, with 8 positions matching TRBD2. Germline V gene sequence: CDR1 SGHVS, CDR2 FNYEAQ. The CDR3 contains 17 residues. The V segment lost 1 base and the J segment 0 bases; nucleotides outside the gene matches: 8. As DNA, the CDR3 is TGTGCCAGCAGCTTAGAAGCGGGAGATACCCCCTCCTACGAGCAGTACTTC. As protein: CASSLEAGDTPSYEQYF.